These 27 T cell receptor beta chains originate from one sample sequenced in a study of T cell repertoires in cytomegalovirus infection (dated by TCRdb to about 2019). The run used an Illumina HiSeq 1500. Through fastp at Q25 and MiXCR, TCRdb rebuilt clones from the public reads, retaining in-frame beta chains. Identical CDR3 protein sequences are pooled into one entry, listed with their most common genes and DNA. For this sample there are under 250,000 distinct CDR3 sequences; more than 9% appear just once. The ten top clones hold under 2% of the sample. The specimen sequenced was PBMCs. The source is a human donor in good health (CMV status not recorded). Some clones in this sample may be carry-over from other donors' samples.

This clonotype turned up a few times. Here the CDR3 reads CASSFGQKNYGYTF. DNA of the CDR3: TGTGCCAGCAGTTTCGGACAGAAGAACTATGGCTACACCTTC. The chain employs TRBV28 and TRBJ1-2, with a weak D call TRBD1 (6 bases). V was clipped by 3 bases and J by 2 bases, with 10 bases between them. Looked up from germline, CDR1 is MDHEN and CDR2 is SYDVKM. This CDR3 comprises 14 residues.

The rearrangement links TRBV18 to TRBJ1-6; weak D call: TRBD1 (5 bases). Germline V gives CDR1 KGHSH, CDR2 LQKENI. V was trimmed by 2 bases and J by 5 bases, leaving 7 bases between them. CDR3 length equals 14 residues. The DNA for the CDR3 is TGTGCCAGCTCACCAGACAGAAATAATTCACCCCTCCACTTT. Translated, it gives CASSPDRNNSPLHF.

This sequence joins TRBV12-3 or TRBV12-4 and TRBJ2-1; the match to TRBD1 covers 11 bases. This CDR3 comprises 14 residues. V was clipped by 7 bases and J by 8 bases; unmatched bases: 7. CDR3 sequence reads: CASTGQGAVYEQFF. The CDR3 coding sequence is TGTGCCAGCACCGGACAGGGGGCTGTATATGAGCAGTTCTTC.

J is TRBJ1-2 and V is TRBV29-1, with 8 positions matching TRBD1. CDR3 size: 15 residues. With 2 bases clipped from V and 3 bases from J, the junction kept 8 bases outside the gene matches. CDR1 is SQVTM and CDR2 is ANQGSEA in the germline V gene. The CDR3 nucleotides read TGCAGCGTTGAAAGGGCGAGACAGGGGTACTATGGCTACACCTTC. This encodes CSVERARQGYYGYTF. Complete variable domain (other parts from reference TRBV29-1 and TRBJ1-2): SAVISQKPSRDICQRGTSLTIQCQVDSQVTMMFWYRQQPGQSLTLIATANQGSEATYESGFVIDKFPISRPNLTFSTLTVSNMSPEDSSIYLCSVERARQGYYGYTFGSGTRLTVV.

This clonotype was recorded many times. V gene TRBV11-2 combines with J gene TRBJ2-2, with TRBD2 matching over 13 bases. The CDR3 has 18 amino acids. The germline V gene encodes CDR1 SGHAT and CDR2 FQNNGV. J gave up 4 bases and V 5 bases, and 10 bases lay outside the gene matches. The CDR3: CASSRTVLAGGPTGELFF. The CDR3 DNA is TGTGCCAGCAGCCGAACCGTACTAGCGGGAGGGCCCACCGGGGAGCTGTTTTTT.

The chain carries TRBV29-1 and TRBJ1-2, with 9 positions matching TRBD1. The junction had 2 bases not matched to a gene; V was cut back by 7 bases and J by 2 bases. The germline gives CDR1 SQVTM, CDR2 ANQGSEA. The CDR3 sequence is 12 residues long. CDR3 protein: CSADRGNYGYTF. Here the CDR3 DNA reads TGCAGCGCTGACAGGGGGAACTATGGCTACACCTTC.

This clonotype was seen many times. The chain recombines TRBV7-2 with TRBJ2-3; TRBD2 matches at 14 bases. V dropped 0 bases and J dropped 4; count of bases not matched to a gene: 9. Germline assignment: CDR1 SGHTA and CDR2 FQGNSA. The CDR3 sequence is 19 residues long. CDR3 sequence (DNA): TGTGCCAGCAGCTTAGCCCGACGACTAGCGGGAGGGCGGTCAGATACGCAGTATTTT. Translation gives CASSLARRLAGGRSDTQYF.

The V call is TRBV12-3 or TRBV12-4, the J call TRBJ1-2, with 11 bases lining up with TRBD1. CDR3 length: 14 residues. V trimming: 5 bases; J trimming: 4 bases; junction bases outside the gene matches: 3. CDR3 sequence: CASSKGQGGYGYTF. The CDR3 nucleotides read TGTGCCAGCAGTAAGGGACAGGGGGGCTATGGCTACACCTTC.

The rearrangement uses TRBV19 and TRBJ1-5, with 9 bases lining up with TRBD1. CDR3 length: 16 residues. Trimming cost V 5 bases and J 2 bases; bases outside gene matches: 7. CDR1 is LNHDA and CDR2 is SQIVND in the germline V gene (reference sequence). CDR3 sequence reads: CASSLQGAGGNQPQHF. The CDR3 DNA sequence: TGTGCCAGTAGTTTACAGGGGGCGGGCGGCAATCAGCCCCAGCATTTT.

This clonotype was found once. V and J are TRBV20-1 and TRBJ2-3, with TRBD2 identical over 8 bases. Germline V gene data show CDR1 as DFQATT and CDR2 as SNEGSKA (reference sequence). V shed 0 bases, J shed 1 base, and the junction held 3 bases outside the gene matches. This CDR3 comprises 15 residues. The CDR3 nucleotides are TGCAGTGCTAGAGAAGGAGCGGGAGGCACAGATACGCAGTATTTT. Its protein product is CSAREGAGGTDTQYF.

This chain links TRBV5-4 with TRBJ2-5; 11 nucleotides agree with TRBD2. Germline CDR1 reads SGHNT; CDR2 reads YYREEE (reference sequence). V lost 1 base, J lost 4 bases, and 6 bases stayed unmatched. This CDR3 contains 16 residues. The CDR3 bases are TGTGCCAGCAGCTTGAAACTAGCGGGAGACCGAGAGACCCAGTACTTC. Translating it yields CASSLKLAGDRETQYF.

This clonotype has ten or more counts. The chain couples TRBV5-5 to TRBJ2-1; D is unclear. The CDR3 consists of 13 residues. Trimming removed 4 bases from V and 5 bases from J, with 10 bases in between. The V gene's germline CDR1 is SGHKS and CDR2 YYEKEE (reference sequence). The CDR3 DNA reads TGTGCCAGCAGCCCAAGACGAGACAATGAGCAGTTCTTC. As protein: CASSPRRDNEQFF.

There are many counts of this clonotype. V gene TRBV7-2 combines with J gene TRBJ2-2; D gene ambiguous. Germline loops: CDR1 SGHTA, CDR2 FQGNSA. The CDR3 has 15 amino acids. Trimming stripped 8 bases from V and 1 base from J, with 14 bases between. The CDR3 loop reads CASGATLMNTGELFF. CDR3 coding DNA: TGTGCCAGCGGCGCGACTCTGATGAACACCGGGGAGCTGTTTTTT.

This clonotype was recorded many times. CDR3 DNA sequence: TGCGCCAGCAGCCCCCTCGAACTCAATCAGCCCCAGCATTTT. Its translation is CASSPLELNQPQHF. The chain is built from TRBV4-1 and TRBJ1-5; the D is unclear. Germline CDR1 is MGHRA and CDR2 is YSYEKL. The V and J ends lost 4 bases and 3 bases respectively, with 10 bases between them. The CDR3 has 14 residues.

This clonotype has ten or more counts. The V call is TRBV12-3 or TRBV12-4, the J call TRBJ2-3; no reliable D call. Trimming removed 3 bases at V and 0 bases at J, with 16 bases between. This CDR3 comprises 17 residues. Here the CDR3 reads CASSLSSTGGSTDTQYF. CDR3 sequence (DNA): TGTGCCAGCAGTTTGAGTTCGACCGGCGGTAGCACAGATACGCAGTATTTT.

This clonotype was recorded many times. J is TRBJ1-2 and V is TRBV7-2; 7 nucleotides agree with TRBD1. The CDR3 length is 13 residues. Germline CDR1 is SGHTA and CDR2 is FQGNSA. J lost 7 bases, V lost 6 bases, and 8 bases had no gene match. The CDR3 nucleotides are TGTGCCAGCAGTCGAGACAGGGTGACTGGCTACACCTTC. Amino acids: CASSRDRVTGYTF.

In this sample, this clonotype is medium-sized. This sequence joins TRBV7-2 and TRBJ2-4; D uncertain. Trimming stripped 3 bases from V and 0 bases from J, with 12 bases between. The CDR3 sequence is 16 residues long. Germline CDR1 is SGHTA and CDR2 is FQGNSA. Here the CDR3 DNA reads TGTGCCAGCAGCTTTATAAGTTCGGTAGCCAAAAACATTCAGTACTTC. Translation: CASSFISSVAKNIQYF.

Ten or more counts support this clonotype. The V call is TRBV7-8, the J call TRBJ1-4, with D maybe TRBD1 (6 bases). The CDR3 covers 17 residues. Trimming shortened V by 5 bases and J by 0 bases, and 16 bases separated the two germline ends. Germline CDR1 reads SGHVS; CDR2 reads FQNEAQ. In DNA form, the CDR3 reads TGTGCCAGCAGCCCGCGGGACACCTACGCAACTAATGAAAAACTGTTTTTT. The encoded protein is CASSPRDTYATNEKLFF.

This clonotype qualifies as medium-sized. V usage is TRBV7-2 and J usage is TRBJ2-7; 9 nucleotides agree with TRBD1. V lost 0 bases, J lost 9 bases, and 6 bases stayed unmatched. This CDR3 contains 14 residues. Germline V gives CDR1 SGHTA, CDR2 FQGNSA. The CDR3 nucleotides read TGTGCCAGCAGCTTAGCGAGACAGGGGGGAGGGCAGTACTTC. This translates into CASSLARQGGGQYF.

This clonotype was found many times. The chain links TRBV7-2 to TRBJ1-2, with 8 positions matching TRBD1. V gave up 1 base and J gave up 7 bases; unmatched junction bases: 11. The CDR3 loop spans 16 amino acids. Germline V gene data show CDR1 as SGHTA and CDR2 as FQGNSA. The CDR3 nucleotides are TGTGCCAGCAGCTTAGAGTCCCTGGACAGGGCGAGTGGCTACACCTTC. It translates to CASSLESLDRASGYTF.

This clonotype was recorded at least ten times. The chain is built from TRBV7-2 and TRBJ1-4; perhaps TRBD1 as D (5 bases). V was shortened by 5 bases and J by 3 bases, with 16 bases between the two germline ends. The germline gives CDR1 SGHTA, CDR2 FQGNSA. The CDR3 length is 16 residues. The CDR3 bases are TGTGCCAGCAGCCCCCGGGGGGGGAGGTCTAATGAAAAACTGTTTTTT. Protein product: CASSPRGGRSNEKLFF.

In its sample, this clonotype was seen many times. The CDR3 spells CASSLGLHFPYGYTF. CDR3 DNA: TGTGCCAGCAGCTTAGGGCTCCACTTTCCATATGGCTACACCTTC. The chain combines TRBV7-2 with TRBJ1-2, with D unclear. Per the germline V gene, CDR1 is SGHTA and CDR2 is FQGNSA. V gave up 1 base and J gave up 5 bases, with 14 bases separating them. The CDR3 runs to 15 residues. The full variable domain, rest sourced from reference TRBV7-2 and TRBJ1-2, is GAGVSQSPSNKVTEKGKDVELRCDPISGHTALYWYRQSLGQGLEFLIYFQGNSAPDKSGLPSDRFSAERTGGSVSTLTIQRTQQEDSAVYLCASSLGLHFPYGYTFGSGTRLTVV.

This clonotype was detected many times. The chain recombines TRBV28 with TRBJ2-5; no definite D call. Germline assignment: CDR1 MDHEN and CDR2 SYDVKM. There are 11 residues in the CDR3. Trimming pared 6 bases from V and 0 bases from J, leaving 2 bases between. The CDR3 region has the DNA TGTGCCAGCAGGGACCAAGAGACCCAGTACTTC. It codes for CASRDQETQYF.

The chain links TRBV2 to TRBJ1-4; perhaps TRBD1 as D (5 bases). The ends were cut back, 4 bases at V and 7 bases at J, with 19 bases in the middle. Per germline, CDR1 SNHLY and CDR2 FYNNEI. The CDR3 totals 16 residues. CDR3 sequence reads: CASSVYHSGATEKLFF. The CDR3 DNA is TGTGCCAGCAGTGTCTACCACAGCGGGGCGACTGAAAAACTGTTTTTT.

This clonotype was recorded many times. This sequence joins TRBV5-1 and TRBJ1-1; D possibly corresponds to TRBD1 (6 bases). CDR3 length: 13 residues. Germline assignment: CDR1 SGHRS and CDR2 YFSETQ. Trimming removed 3 bases from V and 1 base from J, with 7 bases in between. The CDR3 loop reads CASSWTANTEAFF. CDR3 DNA sequence: TGCGCCAGCAGCTGGACAGCGAACACTGAAGCTTTCTTT. Supplemented by reference TRBV5-1 and TRBJ1-1, the full variable domain reads KAGVTQTPRYLIKTRGQQVTLSCSPISGHRSVSWYQQTPGQGLQFLFEYFSETQRNKGNFPGRFSGRQFSNSRSEMNVSTLELGDSALYLCASSWTANTEAFFGQGTRLTVV.

Many counts were recorded for this clonotype. This chain joins TRBV28 and TRBJ2-1; 12 bases line up with TRBD1. The CDR3 runs 15 residues. The germline V gene has CDR1 MDHEN and CDR2 SYDVKM. V shed 6 bases and J 7 bases; nucleotides not matched to a gene: 7. The CDR3 reads CASRSPGQGANEQFF. The CDR3 coding sequence is TGTGCCAGCAGATCACCGGGACAGGGGGCAAATGAGCAGTTCTTC.

This clonotype was picked up a small number of times. The chain employs TRBV28 and TRBJ1-5; 7 bases match TRBD1. The V segment lost 6 bases and the J segment 4 bases; nucleotides outside the gene matches: 9. The germline gives CDR1 MDHEN, CDR2 SYDVKM. This CDR3 spans 15 amino acids. CDR3 protein: CASSHGGQSNQPQHF. For the CDR3, the DNA is TGTGCCAGCAGCCACGGGGGACAGTCTAATCAGCCCCAGCATTTT.